This T cell receptor beta chain was sequenced for a study of cytomegalovirus exposure and HLA in healthy donors. Regarding the study as a whole: Listed as cytomegalovirus-associated were 150 or so TCR beta chains. Reports showed the classifier diagnosing cytomegalovirus status with high specificity and sensitivity. CMV antigen specificity was confirmed in vitro for a few CMV-associated chains.

Only one count was recorded for this clone. As yet, its antigen is unknown. The germline CDR1 and CDR2 sequences are LNHDA and SQIVND (reference sequence). The V gene lost 2 bases and the J gene lost 1 base, with 27 bases spanning the gap. CDR3 length: 21 amino acids. Clones were sequenced by immunoSEQ multiplex PCR, and TCRdb holds only the in-frame ones, with some missing. The sample contains around 60,000 clones, about 96% of which appear only once. Sequences were obtained from PBMCs. The TCR originated in a young woman in good health and CMV-seronegative. V usage is TRBV19 and J usage is TRBJ1-5; TRBD1 might be the D (6 bases). The CDR3 coding sequence is TGTGCCAGTAGTATAAGGGGAGCAGGGGCCATCACGGGGGGGAGCAATCAGCCCCAGCATTTT. Translating it yields CASSIRGAGAITGGSNQPQHF.